This T cell receptor (beta chain) came from a study of blood T cell repertoires in COVID-19. Study as a whole: From T cells, B-cell-depleted T cells, or PBMCs came the material, which was cDNA or gDNA.

The CDR3 has 15 amino acids. The germline V gene encodes CDR1 SEHNR and CDR2 FQNEAQ (reference sequence). With 4 bases removed from V and 5 bases from J, the gap between germline ends came to 17 bases. As handled by the study authors: Reference gene primer amplification yielded estimated nucleated cell counts. Profiling relied on immunoSEQ multiplex PCR, and the TCRdb table lists in-frame clones only, not all of them. For V, J and clone size, that table is used; D and trimming come from the DNA. Here the sample spans 150,000 to 200,000 clones, around nine tenths being singletons. Sequenced: peripheral blood. The chain recombines TRBV7-9 with TRBJ2-5; tentatively, D is TRBD2 (6 bases). The receptor was isolated from a woman in her 70s with COVID-19, enrolled during active disease. The CDR3 coding sequence is TGTGCCAGCAGCTCCCGGACGCCGGGAGTCGAGACCCAGTACTTC. Protein sequence: CASSSRTPGVETQYF.